The source of this T cell receptor (beta chain) is a study of T cell changes during pregnancy in multiple sclerosis. Sequencing was performed with immunoSEQ multiplex PCR; in TCRdb, only in-frame clones are kept and a portion is missing. Here the sample spans 35,000 or so clones, 80% to 90% being singletons. The material sequenced was CD4+ T cells from peripheral blood mononuclear cells, taken before pregnancy. The clonotype was recovered from a female donor with multiple sclerosis, enrolled in a pregnancy study.

CDR3 amino acids: CASSPQAGGETQYF. In DNA form, the CDR3 reads TGCGCCAGCAGCCCCCAAGCGGGAGGGGAGACCCAGTACTTC. The chain links TRBV5-1 to TRBJ2-5; 10 bases match TRBD2. Germline V gene sequence: CDR1 SGHRS, CDR2 YFSETQ. The V segment lost 4 bases and the J segment 5 bases; nucleotides outside the gene matches: 5. This CDR3 spans 14 amino acids.